The 18 T cell receptor beta chains below were found in one sample sequenced in a study of PD-1 blockade in mismatch repair-deficient tumors. TCRdb's copy holds only in-frame clones and misses some; the assay was immunoSEQ multiplex PCR. Among 30,000 to 35,000 clones, 65% to 85% were seen once, and the ten largest hold about 3.7%. Sequencing used PBMCs, obtained 6 weeks after starting pembrolizumab. These receptors all come from an adult with mismatch repair-deficient cancer.

The chain recombines TRBV28 with TRBJ1-5; tentative D call: TRBD1 (5 bases). V was clipped by 3 bases and J by 0 bases, with 12 bases between them. The CDR3 totals 16 residues. The germline gives CDR1 MDHEN, CDR2 SYDVKM. CDR3 sequence reads: CASSLLRQNSNQPQHF. Written as DNA, the CDR3 is TGTGCCAGCAGTTTGTTACGACAGAATAGCAATCAGCCCCAGCATTTT. Full variable domain (rest looked up from reference TRBV28 and TRBJ1-5): DVKVTQSSRYLVKRTGEKVFLECVQDMDHENMFWYRQDPGLGLRLIYFSYDVKMKEKGDIPEGYSVSREKKERFSLILESASTNQTSMYLCASSLLRQNSNQPQHFGDGTRLSIL.

This clone showed up just a few times. CDR3 nucleotide sequence: TGCGCCAGCAGTCGATGCAGGGGTGGGGCCCAGCATTTT. Its translation is CASSRCRGGAQHF. The chain links TRBV23-1 to TRBJ1-5, with D possibly TRBD1 on 6 matching bases. TRBV23-1 is an ORF for which the function is uncertain. CDR3 size: 13 residues. Trimming took off 4 bases at V and 11 bases at J, with 15 bases between the two ends.

The V gene is TRBV5-1, the J gene TRBJ2-6; D possibly corresponds to TRBD1 (6 bases). CDR3 length equals 15 residues. The V and J ends lost 4 bases and 1 base respectively, with 9 bases between them. Germline V CDR1 and CDR2: SGHRS, YFSETQ. CDR3 in amino acids: CASSARGSGANVLTF. The CDR3 DNA reads as TGCGCCAGCAGCGCCAGGGGATCTGGGGCCAACGTCCTGACTTTC.

The genes are TRBV20-1 and TRBJ2-2, with TRBD1 as a possible D gene (6 bases). Germline CDR1 is DFQATT and CDR2 is SNEGSKA (reference sequence). The CDR3 has 11 residues. Trimming shortened V by 2 bases and J by 12 bases, and 10 bases separated the two germline ends. The CDR3 DNA sequence: TGCAGTGCTAGACGGCAGGGGAAGCTGTTTTTT. Protein product: CSARRQGKLFF.

The chain combines TRBV10-1 with TRBJ2-5; TRBD1 agrees at 9 bases. CDR3 length equals 17 residues. Looked up from germline, CDR1 is WNHNN and CDR2 is SYGVQD (reference sequence). V lost 8 bases, J lost 2 bases, and 15 bases stayed unmatched. CDR3 DNA: TGCGCCAGCTCGCACTTTTCCCGAGACAGGGGGCAAGAGACCCAGTACTTC. Its protein product is CASSHFSRDRGQETQYF.

The chain links TRBV6-5 to TRBJ2-2; 9 bases are shared with TRBD1. Losses at the gene ends were 1 base for V and 4 bases for J; bases not matched to a gene: 4. This CDR3 has 16 residues. Germline V gene lookup returns CDR1 MNHEY and CDR2 SVGAGI. CDR3 protein: CASSYLGQGPTGELFF. CDR3 DNA: TGTGCCAGCAGTTACTTAGGACAGGGGCCCACCGGGGAGCTGTTTTTT.

The chain carries TRBV19 and TRBJ2-7; D possibly corresponds to TRBD1 (6 bases). The germline V gene encodes CDR1 LNHDA and CDR2 SQIVND (reference sequence). Trimming took 4 bases from V and 2 from J, leaving 15 bases between them. The CDR3 totals 15 residues. The CDR3 sequence is CASSKRQEGTYEQYF. CDR3 nucleotide sequence: TGTGCCAGTAGTAAACGACAGGAAGGAACCTACGAGCAGTACTTC. Complete variable domain (other parts from reference TRBV19 and TRBJ2-7): DGGITQSPKYLFRKEGQNVTLSCEQNLNHDAMYWYRQDPGQGLRLIYYSQIVNDFQKGDIAEGYSVSREKKESFPLTVTSAQKNPTAFYLCASSKRQEGTYEQYFGPGTRLTVT.

V and J are TRBV7-6 and TRBJ1-1, with a weak D call TRBD1 (5 bases). The CDR3 contains 16 residues. Trimming left V 2 bases short and J 0 bases short, with 13 bases between. The germline V gene encodes CDR1 SGHVS and CDR2 FNYEAQ. CDR3 residues: CASSLFVGALNTEAFF. The CDR3 DNA follows: TGTGCCAGCAGCTTATTTGTTGGGGCCCTGAACACTGAAGCTTTCTTT. Drawing the rest from reference TRBV7-6 and TRBJ1-1, the complete variable domain is GAGVSQSPRYKVTKRGQDVALRCDPISGHVSLYWYRQALGQGPEFLTYFNYEAQQDKSGLPNDRFSAERPEGSISTLTIQRTEQRDSAMYRCASSLFVGALNTEAFFGQGTRLTVV.

The J gene is TRBJ2-2, the V gene TRBV5-4; the match to TRBD2 covers 10 bases. Germline V lookup: CDR1 SGHNT, CDR2 YYREEE (reference sequence). Losses at the gene ends were 3 bases for V and 5 bases for J; bases not matched to a gene: 7. The CDR3 contains 16 residues. CDR3 protein: CASSSSGRARTGELFF. The CDR3 nucleotides are TGTGCCAGCAGCTCGAGCGGGAGGGCTCGAACCGGGGAGCTGTTTTTT.

V gene TRBV19 combines with J gene TRBJ2-3, with 8 bases matching TRBD1. The CDR3 is made up of 15 amino acids. The germline V gene has CDR1 LNHDA and CDR2 SQIVND (reference sequence). Losses at the gene ends were 4 bases for V and 2 bases for J; bases not matched to a gene: 5. CDR3 nucleotides: TGTGCCAGTAGTAGGGGACAGGTTATCACAGATACGCAGTATTTT. Translated: CASSRGQVITDTQYF.

The chain is built from TRBV27 and TRBJ2-7, with TRBD1 identical over 9 bases. Trimming removed 2 bases from V and 5 bases from J; junction bases left unmatched: 4. Germline loops: CDR1 MNHEY, CDR2 SMNVEV (reference sequence). The CDR3 is 14 residues long. The CDR3 here is CASSLAGTGNEQYF. The CDR3 nucleotides read TGTGCCAGCAGTTTAGCCGGGACAGGGAACGAGCAGTACTTC.

The chain has TRBV21-1 and TRBJ1-5; TRBD1 is the table's D call and was not checked against the DNA. TRBV21-1 is recorded as a pseudogene. CDR3 size: 14 residues. CDR3 loop: CASSKRTVNQPQHF. The CDR3 coding sequence is TGTGCCAGCAGCAAAAGGACAGTTAATCAGCCCCAGCATTTT.

This rearrangement joins TRBV5-1 to TRBJ1-1, with 8 nucleotides matching TRBD1. V gave up 6 bases and J gave up 3 bases; unmatched junction bases: 16. Germline assignment: CDR1 SGHRS and CDR2 YFSETQ. The CDR3 contains 17 residues. The CDR3 DNA sequence: TGCGCCAGCACCCTCGGGACAGGCCAAGGTCACTACACTGAAGCTTTCTTT. Protein sequence: CASTLGTGQGHYTEAFF.

This CDR3 is CASSLGGGPFGTQYF. CDR3 in DNA: TGCGCCAGCAGCTTGGGCGGGGGACCTTTCGGAACCCAGTACTTC. The chain has TRBV5-1 and TRBJ2-5, with 7 nucleotides matching TRBD2. The V and J ends lost 0 bases and 8 bases, in that order; junction bases with no gene match: 10. Germline CDR1 and CDR2: SGHRS and YFSETQ. The CDR3 sequence is 15 residues long.

V and J are TRBV29-1 and TRBJ1-6; 9 positions agree with TRBD1. The CDR3 loop spans 13 amino acids. Germline V gives CDR1 SQVTM, CDR2 ANQGSEA. The junction had 4 bases not matched to a gene; V was cut back by 5 bases and J by 8 bases. In DNA, the CDR3 is TGCAGCGTTAGGACAGGGGTGGATTCACCCCTCCACTTT. It yields the protein CSVRTGVDSPLHF. Supplemented by reference TRBV29-1 and TRBJ1-6, the full variable domain reads SAVISQKPSRDICQRGTSLTIQCQVDSQVTMMFWYRQQPGQSLTLIATANQGSEATYESGFVIDKFPISRPNLTFSTLTVSNMSPEDSSIYLCSVRTGVDSPLHFGNGTRLTVT.

The CDR3 reads CASSYWGVKNTGELFF. The CDR3 DNA reads TGTGCCAGCAGTTACTGGGGGGTAAAGAACACCGGGGAGCTGTTTTTT. This chain links TRBV6-5 with TRBJ2-2, with D possibly matching TRBD2 (6 bases). CDR3 size: 16 residues. The V end was cut by 1 base, the J end by 1 base, with 10 bases between. Germline V gene data show CDR1 as MNHEY and CDR2 as SVGAGI.

V gene TRBV15 combines with J gene TRBJ2-1; D is perhaps TRBD2 (6 bases). This CDR3 comprises 16 residues. The germline gives CDR1 LNHNV, CDR2 YYDKDF (reference sequence). The V gene lost 4 bases and the J gene lost 8 bases, with 21 bases spanning the gap. The CDR3 bases are TGTGCCACCAGCACTAATCCGGGACTCGGGGGTGATGAGCAGTTCTTC. This codes for CATSTNPGLGGDEQFF.

In its sample, this clone was seen a few times. The CDR3 loop reads CASSISQGQGIETQYF. CDR3 DNA sequence: TGTGCCAGTAGTATATCCCAAGGACAGGGTATAGAGACCCAGTACTTC. The genes are TRBV19 and TRBJ2-5; 8 nucleotides align to TRBD1. The CDR3 has 16 amino acids. V shed 2 bases, J shed 4 bases, and the junction held 9 bases outside the gene matches. CDR1 and CDR2 (germline): LNHDA, SQIVND (reference sequence).